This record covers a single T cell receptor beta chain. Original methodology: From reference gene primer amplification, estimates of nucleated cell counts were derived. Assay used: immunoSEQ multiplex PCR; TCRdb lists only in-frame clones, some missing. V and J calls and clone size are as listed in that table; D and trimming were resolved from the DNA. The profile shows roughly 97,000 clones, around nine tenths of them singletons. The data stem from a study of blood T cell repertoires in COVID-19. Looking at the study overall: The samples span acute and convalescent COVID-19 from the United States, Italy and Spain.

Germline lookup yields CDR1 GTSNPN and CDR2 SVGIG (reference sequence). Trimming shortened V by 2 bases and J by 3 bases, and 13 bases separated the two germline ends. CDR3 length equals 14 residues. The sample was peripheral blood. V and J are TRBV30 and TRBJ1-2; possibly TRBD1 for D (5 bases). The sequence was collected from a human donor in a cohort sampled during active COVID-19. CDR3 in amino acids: CAWSWGGSDYGYTF. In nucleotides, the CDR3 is TGTGCCTGGAGTTGGGGGGGGTCGGACTATGGCTACACCTTC.